A selection of T cell receptor beta chains follows, all from one sample in a study of cytomegalovirus exposure and HLA in healthy donors. Sequenced by immunoSEQ multiplex PCR; TCRdb stores in-frame clones only, minus some. This sample's table reports 150,000 to 200,000 clones. Sequencing was performed on PBMCs. The receptors come from a man aged 25-45 years in good health and CMV-seronegative. CDR3s include the opening cysteine and the closing phenylalanine or tryptophan. D genes are given only for firm matches.

J	V	D	DNA	CDR3
TRBJ2-2	TRBV7-9	TRBD1	TGTGCCAGCAGCTTAGGAGGGACAGGGGTTACCGGGGAGCTGTTTTTT	CASSLGGTGVTGELFF
TRBJ1-1	TRBV7-9	TRBD1	TGTGCCAGCAGCGCGCCCCAGGGGGCTGGCACTGAAGCTTTCTTT	CASSAPQGAGTEAFF
TRBJ1-4	TRBV25-1	TRBD1	TGTGCCAGCAGTGAATGGGGACAGAATGAAAAACTGTTTTTT	CASSEWGQNEKLFF
TRBJ2-5	TRBV7-2	TRBD1	TGTGCCAGCAGCCCTCAGGGGGCGGGAGAGACCCAGTACTTC	CASSPQGAGETQYF
TRBJ1-2	TRBV9	-	TGTGCCAGCAGCGTAGGGCAGTTCGTTATCTATGGCTACACCTTC	CASSVGQFVIYGYTF
TRBJ2-7	TRBV7-2	-	TGTGCCAGCAGCTCCCAGGGGTACGAGCAGTACTTC	CASSSQGYEQYF
TRBJ1-1	TRBV11-3	TRBD1	TGTGCCAGCAGCCTCGGGACAGGGAACACTGAAGCTTTCTTT	CASSLGTGNTEAFF
TRBJ2-1	TRBV5-1	TRBD2	TGCGCCAGCAGCTTTAGCGGGGGGGCCGGTGGGTCCTACAATGAGCAGTTCTTC	CASSFSGGAGGSYNEQFF
TRBJ1-1	TRBV7-2	-	TGTGCCAGCAGCTTAAACAAGAACACTGAAGCTTTCTTT	CASSLNKNTEAFF
TRBJ1-5	TRBV5-5	TRBD1	TGTGCCAGCAGCTACACAGGGGGTCCTCAGCCCCAGCATTTT	CASSYTGGPQPQHF
TRBJ1-4	TRBV7-8	TRBD1	TGTGCCAGCAGCTTAGGCGCGGGGACAGGGCGGGATGAAAAACTGTTTTTT	CASSLGAGTGRDEKLFF
TRBJ1-5	TRBV2	TRBD1	TGTGCCAGCAGCGGGACCGGGACAGGCTCAAATCAGCCCCAGCATTTT	CASSGTGTGSNQPQHF
TRBJ2-7	TRBV4-1	TRBD1	TGCGCCAGCAGCCAAGTGTGGGACAGGCTCTCCTACGAGCAGTACTTC	CASSQVWDRLSYEQYF
TRBJ1-2	TRBV19	-	TGTGCCACCTCCACCTTAACTTCGACTCGGGAGAACTATGGCTACACCTTC	CATSTLTSTRENYGYTF
TRBJ1-2	TRBV11-3	-	TGTGCCAGCAGCTCCATGGGCAGGGGCTCCAACTATGGCTACACCTTC	CASSSMGRGSNYGYTF
TRBJ2-3	TRBV9	-	TGTGCCAGCAGACGGAGTGTCGCAGATACGCAGTATTTT	CASRRSVADTQYF
TRBJ1-2	TRBV28	-	TGTGCCAGCAGCGTGGGGCAGACCTATGGCTACACCTTC	CASSVGQTYGYTF
TRBJ1-1	TRBV27	-	TGTGCCAGCAGTTTAAACCGGCAGGGGAACACTGAAGCTTTCTTT	CASSLNRQGNTEAFF
TRBJ1-2	TRBV30	-	TGTGCCTGGAGTGAGACAGAGGATAGCTATGGCTACACCTTC	CAWSETEDSYGYTF
TRBJ2-7	TRBV4-1	-	TGCGCCAGCAGCCAAGTCCCTCAAAGCTCCTACGAGCAGTACTTC	CASSQVPQSSYEQYF
TRBJ2-1	TRBV27	-	TGTGCCAGCAGTCAGACCGGGACATCTTTTGAGCAGTTCTTC	CASSQTGTSFEQFF
TRBJ1-6	TRBV27	-	TGTGCCAGCAGTACCCCCCCAACAGGGACCTATAATTCACCCCTCCACTTT	CASSTPPTGTYNSPLHF
TRBJ1-5	TRBV6-4	-	TGTGCCAGCAGCAGCGGAAGCAATCAGCCCCAGCATTTT	CASSSGSNQPQHF
TRBJ1-2	TRBV6-5	TRBD1	TGTGCCAGCAGTTGGGGGGCCGGGACAGCCTATGGCTACACCTTC	CASSWGAGTAYGYTF
TRBJ2-3	TRBV11-3	TRBD2	TGTGCCAGCAGCTTAGGTAGCGGGAGGACCGCAGATACGCAGTATTTT	CASSLGSGRTADTQYF
TRBJ2-7	TRBV12-5	-	TGTGCTAGTGGTGTTCACTACGAGCAGTACTTC	CASGVHYEQYF
TRBJ2-7	TRBV10-2	TRBD1	TGCGCCAGCAGTGAGGGCAGGGGGCTAAACGAGCAGTACTTC	CASSEGRGLNEQYF
TRBJ2-3	TRBV30	TRBD2	TGTGCCTTAAGCGGGACTAGCGGGAATACGCAGTATTTT	CALSGTSGNTQYF
TRBJ1-5	TRBV29-1	TRBD1	TGCAGCGTTGCACAGGGGAGGAATCAGCCCCAGCATTTT	CSVAQGRNQPQHF
TRBJ1-5	TRBV28	TRBD1	TGTGCCAGCAGTGAGAGAGGGGGCCCACATCAGCCCCAGCATTTT	CASSERGGPHQPQHF
TRBJ1-4	TRBV6-1	-	TGTGCCAGCAGTGAATTAGTAGGGAGCCTTAATGAAAAACTGTTTTTT	CASSELVGSLNEKLFF
TRBJ2-7	TRBV27	TRBD1	TGTGCCAGCAGCTCCAGACAGGGGGAAGAGTACTTC	CASSSRQGEEYF
TRBJ2-7	TRBV19	TRBD2	TGTGCCAGTAGTATCCTAGCGGGGGATTCCTACGAGCAGTACTTC	CASSILAGDSYEQYF
TRBJ2-3	TRBV20-1	-	TGCAGTGTCAGGGTCTTGAATACGCAGTATTTT	CSVRVLNTQYF
TRBJ2-1	TRBV5-1	TRBD2	TGCGTCAGCACACGGGGGGGGGCCTCCTACAATGAGCAGTTCTTC	CVSTRGGASYNEQFF
TRBJ2-1	TRBV5-1	-	TGCGCCAGCAGCAGTAACCCCGGGAATGCGGGATGGGTTGAGCAGTTCTTC	CASSSNPGNAGWVEQFF
TRBJ1-6	TRBV4-1	-	TGCGCCAGCAGCCAAGATGGGTTGGGCAGCCGGCGTTCACCCCTCCACTTT	CASSQDGLGSRRSPLHF
TRBJ1-5	TRBV28	TRBD1	TGTGCCAGCAGTTACTGGCAAGGGGGCGCGGGCAATCAGCCCCAGCATTTT	CASSYWQGGAGNQPQHF
TRBJ2-7	TRBV6-6	TRBD1	TGTGCCAGCAGTTACTCGACAGGGGGCAACGAGCAGTACTTC	CASSYSTGGNEQYF
TRBJ1-2	TRBV13	-	TGTGCCAGCAGCTTAGTCCGCGGGGGCTACACCTTC	CASSLVRGGYTF